One sample yielded the 7 T cell receptor beta chains listed below, sequenced in a study of vaccination and CD4 T cells after COVID-19. Treatment here: roughly ten-day PBMC culture with coronavirus spike peptide pools or control peptides (ViraFEST assay). Pre-COVID-19 pandemic sampling (2011-2018) yielded the unexposed donor's CD4+ T cells. Oncomine TCR Beta short-read sequencing was applied to DNA from cultured CD4+ T cells. Genomic DNA from cultured CD4+ T cells was extracted. TCRdb redid the calling of the PCR reads with MiXCR, one entry per CDR3 protein. The sample has some 10,000 distinct CDR3 sequences, around two fifths seen once. Antigen specificity for these receptors is unknown. The sample taken for sequencing was CD4+ T cells from blood, cultured in vitro. The receptors were gathered from a human donor in good health.

This clonotype turned up a few times. The chain recombines TRBV27 with TRBJ1-2; D unresolved. The CDR3 is 14 residues long. Between the trimmed V and J ends, which lost 5 bases and 8 bases, there was a span of 18 bases. CDR1 is MNHEY, CDR2 SMNVEV, per germline (reference sequence). The DNA for the CDR3 is TGTGCCAGCAGTGCACGGCCGGGCTCGGGAGGCTACACCTTC. Residues: CASSARPGSGGYTF.

This clonotype was counted only a few times. The V and J genes are TRBV7-2 and TRBJ1-2; possibly TRBD1 for D (5 bases). CDR3 length: 14 residues. V dropped 4 bases and J dropped 6 bases, with 15 bases sitting between them. Germline-derived CDR1 and CDR2 are SGHTA and FQGNSA. The CDR3 sequence is CASSSPGLNHGYTF. The CDR3 region has the DNA TGTGCCAGCAGCTCTCCGGGACTAAACCATGGCTACACCTTC.

J is TRBJ1-2 and V is TRBV7-2; D uncertain. This CDR3 is 14 amino acids long. The germline gives CDR1 SGHTA, CDR2 FQGNSA. The ends were cut back, 2 bases at V and 5 bases at J, with 12 bases in the middle. The CDR3 loop is CASSLKGETYGYTF. The CDR3 DNA is TGTGCCAGCAGCTTAAAGGGCGAAACTTATGGCTACACCTTC. The complete variable domain, with remaining parts taken from reference TRBV7-2 and TRBJ1-2, reads GAGVSQSPSNKVTEKGKDVELRCDPISGHTALYWYRQSLGQGLEFLIYFQGNSAPDKSGLPSDRFSAERTGGSVSTLTIQRTQQEDSAVYLCASSLKGETYGYTFGSGTRLTVV.

V usage is TRBV4-2 and J usage is TRBJ2-7, with 11 bases lining up with TRBD1. J gave up 3 bases and V 4 bases, and 11 bases lay outside the gene matches. CDR1 and CDR2 (germline): LGHNA, YNFKEQ. The CDR3 runs to 17 residues. CDR3 nucleotides: TGTGCCAGCAGCCTTGGGACAGGGGGTCGGATTCTCTACGAGCAGTACTTC. It yields the protein CASSLGTGGRILYEQYF.

This chain joins TRBV25-1 and TRBJ2-1, with D possibly TRBD2 on 5 matching bases. The germline V and J ends were trimmed by 7 bases and 6 bases, with 25 bases remaining between them. The length of the CDR3 is 17 residues. CDR1 MGHDK and CDR2 SYGVNS come from the germline V gene. In nucleotides, the CDR3 is TGTGCCAGCACCCCTCCGGCGTGGCGGGCGGTCTCCAATGAGCAGTTCTTC. This sequence encodes CASTPPAWRAVSNEQFF.

The rearrangement links TRBV6-1 to TRBJ2-2; D is perhaps TRBD2 (5 bases). CDR1 is MNHNS, CDR2 SASEGT, per germline. CDR3 length equals 17 residues. The germline V and J ends were trimmed by 4 bases and 2 bases, with 17 bases remaining between them. The CDR3 DNA follows: TGTGCCAGCAGTGTGAGGGTTGGCCCCCAAAACACCGGGGAGCTGTTTTTT. Translation gives CASSVRVGPQNTGELFF.

Only a few counts were recorded for this clonotype. The gene calls are TRBV2 and TRBJ1-2; D is unclear. The germline V gene has CDR1 SNHLY and CDR2 FYNNEI. Trimming shortened V by 2 bases and J by 3 bases, and 10 bases separated the two germline ends. The CDR3 contains 14 residues. CDR3 protein: CASSEQLADYGYTF. In DNA form, the CDR3 reads TGTGCCAGCAGTGAACAGTTAGCAGACTATGGCTACACCTTC. The whole variable domain, remainder taken from reference TRBV2 and TRBJ1-2, is EPEVTQTPSHQVTQMGQEVILRCVPISNHLYFYWYRQILGQKVEFLVSFYNNEISEKSEIFDDQFSVERPDGSNFTLKIRSTKLEDSAMYFCASSEQLADYGYTFGSGTRLTVV.